This TCR beta chain was observed in a study of regulatory and conventional T cells in RAG deficiency. Turning to this clone: Its matching antigen is unknown.

Study results and caveats: RAG-deficient patients showed markedly lower Shannon entropy and higher Simpson indices than control T-cell subsets. Shorter CDR3s in all patient subsets; >90% Treg-Tconv overlap in Omenn.

V gave up 7 bases and J gave up 2 bases, with 14 bases separating them. Looked up from germline, CDR1 is MNHEY and CDR2 is SVGAGI. CDR3 length: 14 residues. The method was immunoSEQ multiplex PCR; TCRdb's version includes in-frame clones alone and lacks a portion of them. Seen here are some 30,000 clones, more than 80% observed once, and the top ten hold approximately 5.6%. These same records also appear under a second study, on regulatory T cells. From that study: Primers: 52 TRBV forward and 13 TRBJ reverse.

This TCR derives from a human donor in good health. Material: CD8+ T cells sorted from blood. The chain recombines TRBV6-5 with TRBJ1-1; possible D gene TRBD1, 6 bases. The CDR3 spells CASTYGRGNTEAFF. As DNA, the CDR3 is TGTGCCAGCACCTACGGCAGGGGTAACACTGAAGCTTTCTTT.